This TCR beta chain came from a study of OX40 agonist ivuxolimab in advanced cancers. Study-level points and caveats: At 0.1 to 3.0 mg/kg, CD4+ and CD8+ blood T cells expanded clonally by week 6.

The repertoire was sequenced with immunoSEQ multiplex PCR; TCRdb's copy has only in-frame clones and lacks some. The sample lists around 40,000 clones, more than 70% occurring once. The CDR3 has 12 amino acids. V lost 6 bases and J lost 7, with 13 bases in between. From germline, CDR1 is ENHRY and CDR2 SYGVKD. Regarding this clone: What it binds is unknown.

Sequenced material: CD4+ or CD8+ T cells sorted from blood, taken in a trial of the OX40 agonist ivuxolimab. J is TRBJ2-7 and V is TRBV10-3, with D perhaps TRBD1 (6 bases). The TCR originated in an adult with an advanced solid tumor such as melanoma, head and neck, liver or kidney cancer. The CDR3 is CAISNRVGEQYF. In nucleotides, the CDR3 is TGTGCCATCAGCAACAGGGTTGGGGAGCAGTACTTC.